A selection of T cell receptor beta chains follows, all from one sample in a study of cytomegalovirus exposure and HLA in healthy donors. Only in-frame clones appear in the TCRdb table, and some are missing; sequencing was by immunoSEQ multiplex PCR. The sample consists of under 100,000 clones, roughly 70% of them appearing once. Specimen: PBMCs. The receptors stem from a woman aged 45-65 years in good health and CMV-seropositive. Each CDR3 is given with its conserved first and last residue. A D gene is named only where the DNA matches it firmly. Expanded clones are given a class, and other clones once, few, many or no size at all.

clone size	V gene	D gene	J gene	CDR3 protein	CDR3 DNA
-	TRBV5-8	-	TRBJ2-5	CASSSGIPETQYF	TGTGCCAGCAGCTCGGGAATCCCAGAGACCCAGTACTTC
-	TRBV5-5	TRBD1	TRBJ2-1	CASSFRTGNNEQFF	TGTGCCAGCAGCTTCAGGACAGGGAACAATGAGCAGTTCTTC
-	TRBV30	-	TRBJ2-1	CAWGLWGRKDEQFF	TGTGCCTGGGGACTCTGGGGGAGGAAAGATGAGCAGTTCTTC
-	TRBV28	-	TRBJ1-1	CASSPTQNTEAFF	TGTGCCAGCAGTCCGACTCAAAACACTGAAGCTTTCTTT
-	TRBV6-6	TRBD2	TRBJ2-7	CASSNAGLAYEQYF	TGTGCCAGCAGCAATGCCGGACTAGCGTACGAGCAGTACTTC
few	TRBV16	-	TRBJ1-4	CASSLQSGTNEKLFF	TGTGCCAGCAGCCTACAATCGGGGACTAATGAAAAACTGTTTTTT
-	TRBV7-3	-	TRBJ2-3	CASSRSRDDTQYF	TGTGCCAGCAGCCGCAGCAGGGATGATACGCAGTATTTT
-	TRBV5-6	TRBD2	TRBJ2-5	CASSLGEASGKPWETQYF	TGTGCCAGCAGCCTGGGGGAGGCTAGCGGGAAACCATGGGAGACCCAGTACTTC
few	TRBV14	TRBD2	TRBJ2-1	CASSPLAASYNEQFF	TGTGCCAGCAGCCCCCTAGCGGCCTCCTACAATGAGCAGTTCTTC
-	TRBV14	-	TRBJ2-7	CASSQVSGTYEQYF	TGTGCCAGCAGCCAGGTTTCAGGGACCTACGAGCAGTACTTC
-	TRBV5-1	TRBD1	TRBJ2-6	CASSGDRTGANVLTF	TGCGCCAGCAGCGGGGACAGGACTGGGGCCAACGTCCTGACTTTC
-	TRBV30	TRBD2	TRBJ2-6	CAWGGLAGGSGANVLTF	TGTGCCTGGGGAGGACTAGCGGGGGGATCTGGGGCCAACGTCCTGACTTTC
-	TRBV19	TRBD2	TRBJ2-3	CASSMDAGVGNTQYF	TGTGCCAGTAGTATGGACGCGGGAGTAGGAAATACGCAGTATTTT
-	TRBV11-1	TRBD2	TRBJ2-1	CASSQALAATYNEQFF	TGTGCCAGCAGCCAAGCACTAGCGGCCACCTACAATGAGCAGTTCTTC
-	TRBV5-1	-	TRBJ2-2	CASSYLVGRLASGGELFF	TGCGCCAGCAGCTACTTGGTCGGGAGACTGGCTTCAGGCGGGGAGCTGTTTTTT
few	TRBV7-9	-	TRBJ1-5	CASSFDGLNQPQHF	TGTGCCAGCAGCTTTGACGGACTCAATCAGCCCCAGCATTTT
-	TRBV25-1	TRBD1	TRBJ1-6	CASTAAGGNSPLHF	TGTGCCAGCACGGCCGCAGGGGGCAATTCACCCCTCCACTTT
-	TRBV7-3	TRBD2	TRBJ2-5	CASSLGQREQETQYF	TGTGCCAGCAGCTTGGGTCAGCGGGAACAAGAGACCCAGTACTTC
few	TRBV7-2	TRBD2	TRBJ2-1	CASSTSGSSYNEQFF	TGTGCCAGCAGCACGAGCGGGAGCTCCTACAATGAGCAGTTCTTC
-	TRBV15	-	TRBJ1-2	CATSRERLNYGYTF	TGTGCCACCAGCAGAGAGCGACTTAACTATGGCTACACCTTC
few	TRBV19	-	TRBJ2-2	CATGFTGELFF	TGTGCCACCGGGTTCACCGGGGAGCTGTTTTTT
-	TRBV6-1	-	TRBJ2-1	CASGLWDTPQFF	TGTGCCAGCGGCCTCTGGGACACCCCGCAGTTCTTC
-	TRBV25-1	TRBD2	TRBJ2-3	CASSRPGLAAEGDTQYF	TGTGCCAGCAGTAGACCGGGACTAGCGGCGGAGGGAGATACGCAGTATTTT
-	TRBV6-4	-	TRBJ2-3	CASSDSGRPSTDTQYF	TGTGCCAGCAGTGACTCCGGCAGGCCTAGCACAGATACGCAGTATTTT
-	TRBV7-9	TRBD2	TRBJ2-7	CSSSLSPSGSSYEQYF	TGTTCCAGCAGCCTCTCTCCTAGCGGGAGCTCCTACGAGCAGTACTTC
-	TRBV28	TRBD1	TRBJ1-3	CASTEGQGAQGNTIYF	TGTGCCAGCACAGAGGGACAGGGGGCGCAAGGAAACACCATATATTTT
few	TRBV2	-	TRBJ2-2	CASSVSITYTGELFF	TGTGCCAGCAGTGTTAGTATAACTTACACCGGGGAGCTGTTTTTT
few	TRBV7-3	TRBD2	TRBJ2-3	CASSPGLANTDTQYF	TGTGCCAGCAGCCCTGGACTAGCGAACACAGATACGCAGTATTTT
-	TRBV6-5	TRBD2	TRBJ2-1	CASSSSGDRKQFF	TGTGCCAGCAGTTCGAGCGGGGATCGTAAACAGTTCTTC
-	TRBV5-6	-	TRBJ2-3	CASSFSSLDTQYF	TGTGCCAGCAGCTTTTCTAGTTTGGATACGCAGTATTTT
-	TRBV5-1	TRBD1	TRBJ1-3	CASSFGGGGGNTIYF	TGCGCCAGCAGCTTTGGAGGGGGCGGTGGAAACACCATATATTTT
-	TRBV5-4	-	TRBJ2-1	CASGTGYNEQFF	TGTGCTTCCGGGACTGGATACAATGAGCAGTTCTTC
-	TRBV27	-	TRBJ1-1	CASSLAGNTEAFF	TGTGCCAGCAGTTTAGCCGGGAACACTGAAGCTTTCTTT
-	TRBV6-1	-	TRBJ1-1	CASSPSGLLWAFF	TGTGCCAGCAGCCCATCGGGTTTACTGTGGGCTTTCTTT
-	TRBV29-1	TRBD1	TRBJ1-5	CSAGQGYNQPQHF	TGCAGCGCCGGACAGGGGTACAATCAGCCCCAGCATTTT
-	TRBV11-3	-	TRBJ2-2	CASSLDSGAGGTGELFF	TGTGCCAGCAGCTTAGACTCGGGAGCCGGGGGCACCGGGGAGCTGTTTTTT
-	TRBV27	TRBD2	TRBJ2-5	CASSSVAGETQYF	TGTGCCAGCAGTTCGGTAGCGGGGGAGACCCAGTACTTC
-	TRBV19	-	TRBJ2-3	CASSPGLAEGQYF	TGTGCCAGTAGTCCGGGACTCGCCGAGGGGCAGTATTTT
-	TRBV7-9	TRBD2	TRBJ2-7	CASSLWGGETGEQYF	TGTGCCAGCAGTCTTTGGGGGGGGGAGACGGGGGAGCAGTACTTC
-	TRBV5-1	-	TRBJ1-2	CASSVVQGTYGYTF	TGCGCCAGCAGCGTTGTTCAGGGTACCTATGGCTACACCTTC
-	TRBV6-6	TRBD2	TRBJ2-7	CASRPGTSDRDEQYF	TGTGCCAGCAGGCCCGGGACTAGCGATCGGGACGAGCAGTACTTC
-	TRBV27	TRBD2	TRBJ2-7	CASSGTSGFLTYEQYF	TGTGCCAGTAGCGGGACTAGCGGTTTTCTAACCTACGAGCAGTACTTC
-	TRBV10-1	TRBD2	TRBJ2-2	CASSESKGLAGRRELFF	TGCGCCAGCAGTGAGTCGAAGGGACTAGCGGGACGTAGGGAGCTGTTTTTT
few	TRBV5-1	TRBD2	TRBJ2-3	CASSLTSAITDTQYF	TGCGCCAGCAGCCTCACTAGCGCAATCACAGATACGCAGTATTTT
-	TRBV28	-	TRBJ2-7	CASTQVGHSGEQYF	TGTGCCAGCACCCAAGTAGGACACTCAGGGGAGCAGTACTTC
-	TRBV5-1	-	TRBJ2-1	CASSLDERYSSYNEQFF	TGCGCCAGCAGCTTGGATGAGCGGTATAGCTCCTACAATGAGCAGTTCTTC
-	TRBV19	TRBD2	TRBJ2-2	CANKREARTGELFF	TGTGCTAACAAGCGGGAGGCCAGGACCGGGGAGCTGTTTTTT
-	TRBV5-4	-	TRBJ2-7	CASSFGTAYEQYF	TGTGCCAGCAGCTTCGGCACAGCCTACGAGCAGTACTTC
-	TRBV10-3	TRBD1	TRBJ2-5	CAISEPQGAGETQYF	TGTGCCATCAGTGAACCCCAGGGGGCCGGGGAGACCCAGTACTTC
-	TRBV6-6	TRBD2	TRBJ2-7	CASSPGLAGSSYEQYF	TGTGCCAGCAGTCCCGGACTAGCGGGCAGCTCCTACGAGCAGTACTTC
-	TRBV27	TRBD1	TRBJ2-1	CASSFPGQGDHNEQFF	TGTGCCAGCAGTTTTCCCGGACAGGGGGATCACAATGAGCAGTTCTTC
-	TRBV5-6	-	TRBJ1-4	CASSFLRTGNEKLFF	TGTGCCAGCAGCTTTCTCAGAACAGGGAATGAAAAACTGTTTTTT
-	TRBV19	-	TRBJ2-2	CASSTIGVSGKFGGELFF	TGTGCCAGTAGTACCATAGGCGTCTCAGGGAAGTTTGGCGGGGAGCTGTTTTTT
-	TRBV7-6	TRBD2	TRBJ2-1	CASRAGLADYNEQFF	TGTGCCAGCAGAGCCGGACTAGCGGATTACAATGAGCAGTTCTTC
few	TRBV27	TRBD1	TRBJ2-3	CASSWTGPVDTQYF	TGTGCCAGCAGTTGGACAGGGCCGGTAGATACGCAGTATTTT
few	TRBV5-6	-	TRBJ1-4	CASSSRGYNEKLFF	TGTGCCAGCAGCAGCAGGGGATATAATGAAAAACTGTTTTTT
-	TRBV7-3	TRBD1	TRBJ2-5	CASSTGQGGQETQYF	TGTGCCAGCAGCACAGGACAGGGTGGCCAAGAGACCCAGTACTTC
-	TRBV9	TRBD1	TRBJ1-1	CASSVTGATEAFF	TGTGCCAGCAGCGTCACAGGGGCCACTGAAGCTTTCTTT
-	TRBV4-3	-	TRBJ2-3	CASSQTLSGSRGTDTQYF	TGCGCCAGCAGCCAAACGCTGTCGGGTTCGCGAGGCACAGATACGCAGTATTTT
-	TRBV5-4	TRBD1	TRBJ2-5	CASSPGQGYETQYF	TGTGCCAGCAGCCCCGGACAGGGGTACGAGACCCAGTACTTC